These 10 T cell receptor beta chains were all obtained from the same sample, sequenced in a study of cytomegalovirus exposure and HLA in healthy donors. This PCR relied on a set of 60 Vbeta primers and 13 Jbeta primers. Profiling relied on immunoSEQ multiplex PCR, and the TCRdb table lists in-frame clones only, not all of them. The profile covers approximately 100,000 clones, with over 60% appearing a single time and roughly 3.7% taken by the ten largest. The sample taken for sequencing was PBMCs. The origin of the receptors is a female donor in good health and CMV-seropositive.

This rearrangement joins TRBV6-6 to TRBJ2-5; TRBD1 agrees at 10 bases. The CDR3 covers 15 residues. Germline CDR1 is MNHNY and CDR2 is SVGAGI (reference sequence). V shed 6 bases, J shed 2 bases, and the junction held 6 bases outside the gene matches. Here the CDR3 DNA reads TGTGCCAGCAGCCGTTGGACAGGGGGGCAAGAGACCCAGTACTTC. It specifies CASSRWTGGQETQYF.

In its sample, this clone was seen a few times. V usage is TRBV5-6 and J usage is TRBJ1-2; D is unclear. V gave up 1 base and J gave up 0 bases, with 7 bases separating them. The germline gives CDR1 SGHDT, CDR2 YYEEEE. The CDR3 covers 14 residues. CDR3 sequence: CASSLPDTNYGYTF. The CDR3, as DNA: TGTGCCAGCAGCTTGCCAGACACTAACTATGGCTACACCTTC.

Here the CDR3 DNA reads TGTGCCTGGGCTAAATACGAGCAGTACTTC. It translates to CAWAKYEQYF. This chain connects TRBV30 to TRBJ2-7; D is uncertain. Trimming removed 5 bases at V and 4 bases at J, with 6 bases between. The CDR3 consists of 10 residues. Germline CDR1 is GTSNPN and CDR2 is SVGIG (reference sequence). The whole variable domain, remainder taken from reference TRBV30 and TRBJ2-7, is SQTIHQWPATLVQPVGSPLSLECTVEGTSNPNLYWYRQAAGRGLQLLFYSVGIGQISSEVPQNLSASRPQDRQFILSSKKLLLSDSGFYLCAWAKYEQYFGPGTRLTVT.

This clone showed up just a few times. This chain uses TRBV7-2 with TRBJ1-5; the match to TRBD1 covers 9 bases. The CDR3 sequence is 14 residues long. The V and J ends lost 5 bases and 2 bases, in that order; junction bases with no gene match: 1. Germline-derived CDR1 and CDR2 are SGHTA and FQGNSA. The CDR3 nucleotides read TGTGCCAGCAGCCGGGACAGGGGCAATCAGCCCCAGCATTTT. Amino acids: CASSRDRGNQPQHF.

The V and J genes are TRBV7-9 and TRBJ2-3; 8 nucleotides align to TRBD2. Germline CDR1 is SEHNR and CDR2 is FQNEAQ (reference sequence). This CDR3 contains 15 residues. Trimming removed 4 bases from V and 3 bases from J; junction bases left unmatched: 6. CDR3 loop: CASSSQREITDTQYF. The CDR3 bases are TGTGCCAGCAGCTCCCAGCGGGAGATTACAGATACGCAGTATTTT.

Details on this clone: Compared with germline, one end of the junction differs, possibly owing to a read error. The chain has TRBV7-9 and TRBJ2-2; D ambiguous. The CDR3 extends over 16 amino acids. CDR1 SEHNR and CDR2 FQNEAQ come from the germline V gene (reference sequence). The CDR3: CSSSFISIGNTGELFF. As DNA, the CDR3 is TGTTCCAGCAGCTTTATCTCTATCGGTAACACCGGGGAGCTGTTTTTT.

The V call is TRBV6-1, the J call TRBJ2-2; the match to TRBD2 covers 7 bases. V trimming: 6 bases; J trimming: 4 bases; junction bases outside the gene matches: 5. The CDR3 is made up of 14 amino acids. Per the germline V gene, CDR1 is MNHNS and CDR2 is SASEGT. CDR3 sequence reads: CASRRERGTGELFF. The CDR3 DNA follows: TGTGCCAGCAGGAGGGAGCGGGGCACCGGGGAGCTGTTTTTT.

The chain couples TRBV10-2 to TRBJ2-7; D gene unclear. Germline CDR1 is WSHSY and CDR2 is SAAADI. The V and J ends lost 8 bases and 4 bases respectively, with 9 bases between them. The CDR3 has 11 residues. The CDR3 protein is CASSPQYEQYF. In DNA, the CDR3 is TGCGCCAGCTCTCCCCAGTACGAGCAGTACTTC.

The rearrangement links TRBV7-2 to TRBJ2-2; 8 bases line up with TRBD1. Per germline, CDR1 SGHTA and CDR2 FQGNSA. With V trimmed by 5 bases and J by 6 bases, 11 bases remained unmatched. CDR3 length: 16 residues. CDR3 coding DNA: TGTGCCAGCAGCGCGGGACAGGTGCGGATGGCCGGGGAGCTGTTTTTT. Residues: CASSAGQVRMAGELFF.

This clone was recorded once. The chain links TRBV7-2 to TRBJ2-1; possible D gene TRBD2, 5 bases. Germline loops: CDR1 SGHTA, CDR2 FQGNSA. The CDR3 has 18 amino acids. V was shortened by 3 bases and J by 0 bases, with 18 bases between the two germline ends. CDR3 sequence reads: CASSLGAGRFSSYNEQFF. The CDR3 nucleotides are TGTGCCAGCAGCTTGGGAGCTGGGCGGTTTAGCTCCTACAATGAGCAGTTCTTC.